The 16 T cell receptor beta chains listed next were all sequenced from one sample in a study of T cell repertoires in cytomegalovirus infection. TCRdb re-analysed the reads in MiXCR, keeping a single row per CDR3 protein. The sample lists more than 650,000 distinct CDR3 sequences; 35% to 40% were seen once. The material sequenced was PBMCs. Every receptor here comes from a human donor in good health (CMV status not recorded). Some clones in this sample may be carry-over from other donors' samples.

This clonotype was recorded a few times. In nucleotides, the CDR3 is TGCGCCAGCAGCCAAGATTGGGGGGTAATGAATCAGCCCCAGCATTTT. Its protein is CASSQDWGVMNQPQHF. V and J are TRBV4-1 and TRBJ1-5; TRBD1 might be the D (5 bases). This CDR3 spans 16 amino acids. CDR1 is MGHRA, CDR2 YSYEKL, per germline. V was pared by 0 bases and J by 4 bases, with 13 bases between.

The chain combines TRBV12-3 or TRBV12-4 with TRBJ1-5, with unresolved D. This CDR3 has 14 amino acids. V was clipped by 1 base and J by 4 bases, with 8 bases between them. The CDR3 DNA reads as TGTGCCAGCAGTTTAGATCCAGAAAATCAGCCCCAGCATTTT. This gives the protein CASSLDPENQPQHF.

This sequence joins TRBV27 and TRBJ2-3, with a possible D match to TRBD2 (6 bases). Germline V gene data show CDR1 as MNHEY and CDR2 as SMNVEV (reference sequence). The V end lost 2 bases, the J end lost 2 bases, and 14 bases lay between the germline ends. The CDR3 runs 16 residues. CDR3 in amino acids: CASSLTRDFDTDTQYF. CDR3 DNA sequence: TGTGCCAGCAGTTTAACCCGGGACTTTGACACAGATACGCAGTATTTT.

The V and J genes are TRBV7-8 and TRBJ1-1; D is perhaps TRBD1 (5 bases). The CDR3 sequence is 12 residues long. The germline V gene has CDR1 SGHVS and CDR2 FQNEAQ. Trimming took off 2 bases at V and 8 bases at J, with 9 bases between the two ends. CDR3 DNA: TGTGCCAGCAGCTTATCATGGGGCGAAGCTTTCTTT. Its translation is CASSLSWGEAFF. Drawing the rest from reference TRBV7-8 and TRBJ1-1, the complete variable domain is GAGVSQSPRYKVAKRGQDVALRCDPISGHVSLFWYQQALGQGPEFLTYFQNEAQLDKSGLPSDRFFAERPEGSVSTLKIQRTQQEDSAVYLCASSLSWGEAFFGQGTRLTVV.

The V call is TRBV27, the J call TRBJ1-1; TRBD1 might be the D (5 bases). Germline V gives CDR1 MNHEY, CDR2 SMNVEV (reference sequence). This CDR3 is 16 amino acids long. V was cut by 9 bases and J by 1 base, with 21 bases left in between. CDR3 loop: CARGIQAPEANTEAFF. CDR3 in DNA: TGTGCCAGGGGAATACAGGCCCCAGAGGCGAACACTGAAGCTTTCTTT.

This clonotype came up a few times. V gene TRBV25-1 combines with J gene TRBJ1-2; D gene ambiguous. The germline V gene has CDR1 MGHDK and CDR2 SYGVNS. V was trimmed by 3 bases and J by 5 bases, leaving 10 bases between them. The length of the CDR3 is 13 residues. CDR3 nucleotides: TGTGCCAGCAGTGATTCAGCCTTTTATGGCTACACCTTC. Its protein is CASSDSAFYGYTF.

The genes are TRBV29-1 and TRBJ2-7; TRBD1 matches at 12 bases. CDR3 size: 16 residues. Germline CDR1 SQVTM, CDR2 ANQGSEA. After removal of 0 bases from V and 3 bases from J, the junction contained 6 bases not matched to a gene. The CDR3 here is CSVEEGGTGGGYEQYF. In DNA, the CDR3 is TGCAGCGTTGAAGAGGGCGGGACAGGGGGCGGCTACGAGCAGTACTTC.

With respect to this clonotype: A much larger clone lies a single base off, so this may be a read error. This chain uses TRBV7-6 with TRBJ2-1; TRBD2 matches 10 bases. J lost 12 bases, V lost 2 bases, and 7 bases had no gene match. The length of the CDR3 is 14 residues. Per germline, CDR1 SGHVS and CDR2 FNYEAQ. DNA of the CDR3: TGTGCCAGCAGCTTACTAGCGGGAGACAGCGGGCAGTTCTTC. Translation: CASSLLAGDSGQFF.

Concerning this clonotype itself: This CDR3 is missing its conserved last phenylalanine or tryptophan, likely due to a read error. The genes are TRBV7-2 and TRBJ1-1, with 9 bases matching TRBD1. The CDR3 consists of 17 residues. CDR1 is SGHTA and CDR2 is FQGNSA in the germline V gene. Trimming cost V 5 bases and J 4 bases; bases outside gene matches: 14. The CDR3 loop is CASSLDRGSLYRTEAFL. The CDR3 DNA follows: TGTGCCAGCAGCCTAGACAGGGGGTCATTGTACCGCACTGAAGCTTTCTTG.

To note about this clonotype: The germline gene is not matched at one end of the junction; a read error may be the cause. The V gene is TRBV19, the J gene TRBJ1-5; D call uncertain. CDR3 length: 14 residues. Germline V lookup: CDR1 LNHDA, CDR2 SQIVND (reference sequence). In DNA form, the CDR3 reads TGTGCCATTAGTACTGACATACTCAATCAGCCCCAGCATTTT. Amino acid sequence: CAISTDILNQPQHF.

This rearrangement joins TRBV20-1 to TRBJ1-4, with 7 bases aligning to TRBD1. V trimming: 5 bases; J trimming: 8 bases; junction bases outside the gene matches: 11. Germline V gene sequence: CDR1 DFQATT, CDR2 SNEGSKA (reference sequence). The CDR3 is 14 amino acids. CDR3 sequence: CSAPSQLGGEKLFF. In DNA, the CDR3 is TGCAGTGCTCCAAGCCAGTTAGGGGGCGAAAAACTGTTTTTT.

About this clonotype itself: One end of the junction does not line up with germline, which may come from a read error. The CDR3 sequence is CRARQGGSGANFLTF. The CDR3 DNA is TGCAGGGCTCGACAGGGGGGTTCTGGGGCCAACTTCCTGACTTTC. The chain uses TRBV20-1 and TRBJ2-6; 9 positions match TRBD1. The CDR3 contains 15 residues. Germline V CDR1 and CDR2: DFQATT, SNEGSKA (reference sequence).

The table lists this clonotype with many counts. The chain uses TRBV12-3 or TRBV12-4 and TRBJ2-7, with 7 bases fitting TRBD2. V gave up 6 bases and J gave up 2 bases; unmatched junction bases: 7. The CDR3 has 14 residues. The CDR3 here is CASSLSGGAYEQYF. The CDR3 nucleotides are TGTGCCAGCAGCTTAAGTGGGGGGGCCTACGAGCAGTACTTC.

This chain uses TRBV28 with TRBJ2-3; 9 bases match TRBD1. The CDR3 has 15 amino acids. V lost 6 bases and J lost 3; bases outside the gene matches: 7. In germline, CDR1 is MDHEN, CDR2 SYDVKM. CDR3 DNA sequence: TGTGCCAGCAGCCGATCCGGGACAGGGACAGATACGCAGTATTTT. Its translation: CASSRSGTGTDTQYF.

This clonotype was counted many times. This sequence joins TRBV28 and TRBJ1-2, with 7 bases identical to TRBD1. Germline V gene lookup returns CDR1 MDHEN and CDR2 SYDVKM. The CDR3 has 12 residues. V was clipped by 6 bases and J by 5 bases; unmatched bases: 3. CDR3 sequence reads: CASSLTGYGYTF. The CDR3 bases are TGTGCCAGCAGCCTGACAGGGTATGGCTACACCTTC.

This CDR3 reads CASSLSEEKLFF. CDR3 coding DNA: TGTGCCAGCAGTTTATCAGAGGAAAAACTGTTTTTT. The rearrangement joins TRBV12-3 or TRBV12-4 to TRBJ1-4; no reliable D call. This CDR3 comprises 12 residues. V gave up 2 bases and J gave up 8 bases, with 6 bases separating them.